This TCR beta chain was observed in a study of blood T cell repertoires in COVID-19. A single count supports this clone. Trimming removed 3 bases from V and 2 bases from J, with 17 bases in between. Germline loops: CDR1 DFQATT, CDR2 SNEGSKA (reference sequence). The CDR3 has 17 amino acids. Under the authors' procedure: Estimates of nucleated cell counts were drawn from the amplification of reference gene primers. TCRdb's table, derived via immunoSEQ multiplex PCR, lists solely in-frame clones and lacks some. V and J calls and clone size follow that table, whereas D and trimming were derived from the DNA. The repertoire consists of roughly 200,000 clones, with around 80% occurring once and the leading ten covering approximately 3%.

The chain couples TRBV20-1 to TRBJ1-6; D gene uncertain. The sample taken for sequencing was peripheral blood. The clonotype was recovered from a woman older than 75 with active or convalescent COVID-19. For the CDR3, the DNA is TGCAGTGCTAGTTTCCGGACTTCTATTACCTATAATTCACCCCTCCACTTT. This encodes CSASFRTSITYNSPLHF.